The clone carrying this T cell receptor beta chain was seen only once. Trimming shortened V by 7 bases and J by 1 base, and 13 bases separated the two germline ends. The CDR3 spans 14 residues. Germline CDR1 is SGHTA and CDR2 is FQGNSA. The data derive from a study of OX40 agonist ivuxolimab in advanced cancers. Measured with immunoSEQ multiplex PCR; TCRdb has only the in-frame clones, and not every one. The sample lists roughly 50,000 clones, roughly 82% occurring once. V gene TRBV7-2 combines with J gene TRBJ2-5; perhaps TRBD1 as D (6 bases). The source was CD4+ or CD8+ T cells sorted from blood, collected in a trial of the OX40 agonist ivuxolimab. The sequence was collected from an adult with an advanced solid tumor such as melanoma, head and neck, liver or kidney cancer. The CDR3 here is CASTLTGSQETQYF. In DNA, the CDR3 is TGTGCCAGCACCCTAACAGGGTCCCAAGAGACCCAGTACTTC.